This TCR beta chain comes out of a study of technical replicates of blood from several donors. The ends were cut back, 6 bases at V and 9 bases at J, with 17 bases in the middle. Germline V CDR1 and CDR2: MDHEN, SYDVKM. The CDR3 is made up of 13 amino acids. Sequencing was performed with immunoSEQ multiplex PCR; in TCRdb, only in-frame clones are kept and a portion is missing. The sample records 80,000 to 95,000 clones, approximately 94% being singletons. The J gene is TRBJ1-2, the V gene TRBV28; the D gene is possibly TRBD1 (5 bases). This receptor was obtained from a human donor in good health. Material: T cells isolated from PBMCs. This CDR3 reads CASSLNHQGSYTF. The CDR3 region has the DNA TGTGCCAGCAGCCTCAACCATCAGGGAAGCTACACCTTC.